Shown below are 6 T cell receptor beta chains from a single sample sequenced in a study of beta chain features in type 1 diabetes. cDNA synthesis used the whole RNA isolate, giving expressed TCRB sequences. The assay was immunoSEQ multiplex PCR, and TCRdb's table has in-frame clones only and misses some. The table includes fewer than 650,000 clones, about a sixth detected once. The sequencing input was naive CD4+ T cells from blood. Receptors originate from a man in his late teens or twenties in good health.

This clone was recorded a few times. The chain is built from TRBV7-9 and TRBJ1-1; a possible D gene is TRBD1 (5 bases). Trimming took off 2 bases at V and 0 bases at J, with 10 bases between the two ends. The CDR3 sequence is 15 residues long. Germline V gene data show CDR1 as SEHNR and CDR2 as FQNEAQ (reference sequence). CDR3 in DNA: TGTGCCAGCAGCTTAATTGGGACGGTGAACACTGAAGCTTTCTTT. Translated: CASSLIGTVNTEAFF.

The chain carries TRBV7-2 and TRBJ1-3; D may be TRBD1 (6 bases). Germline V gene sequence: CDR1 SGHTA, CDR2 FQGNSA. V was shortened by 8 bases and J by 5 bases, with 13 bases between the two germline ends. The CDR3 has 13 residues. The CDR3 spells CASFDRSRNTIYF. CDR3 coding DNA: TGTGCCAGCTTCGACAGGTCCCGAAACACCATATATTTT.

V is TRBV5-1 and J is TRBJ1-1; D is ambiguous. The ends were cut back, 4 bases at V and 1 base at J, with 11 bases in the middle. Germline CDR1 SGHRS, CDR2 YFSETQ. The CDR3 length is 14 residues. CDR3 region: CASSQDGGNTEAFF. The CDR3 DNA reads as TGCGCCAGCAGCCAGGACGGCGGGAACACTGAAGCTTTCTTT.

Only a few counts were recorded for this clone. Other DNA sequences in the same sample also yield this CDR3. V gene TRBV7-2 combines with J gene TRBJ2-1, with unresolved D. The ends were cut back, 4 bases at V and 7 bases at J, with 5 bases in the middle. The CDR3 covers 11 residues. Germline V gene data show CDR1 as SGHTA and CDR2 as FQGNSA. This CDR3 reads CASSSFNEQFF. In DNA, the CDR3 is TGTGCCAGCAGCTCCTTTAATGAGCAGTTCTTC.

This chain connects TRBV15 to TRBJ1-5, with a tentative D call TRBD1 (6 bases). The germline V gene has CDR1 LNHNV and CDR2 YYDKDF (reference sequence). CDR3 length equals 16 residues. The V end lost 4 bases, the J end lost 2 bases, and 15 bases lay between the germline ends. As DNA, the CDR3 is TGTGCCACCAGCAACTACCGGGACAAGGGCAATCAGCCCCAGCATTTT. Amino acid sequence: CATSNYRDKGNQPQHF.

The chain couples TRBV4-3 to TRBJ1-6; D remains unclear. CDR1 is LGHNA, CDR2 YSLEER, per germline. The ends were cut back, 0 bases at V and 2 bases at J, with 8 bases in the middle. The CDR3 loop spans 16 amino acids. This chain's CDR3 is CASSQDVQAYNSPLHF. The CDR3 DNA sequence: TGCGCCAGCAGCCAAGATGTGCAGGCCTATAATTCACCCCTCCACTTT.